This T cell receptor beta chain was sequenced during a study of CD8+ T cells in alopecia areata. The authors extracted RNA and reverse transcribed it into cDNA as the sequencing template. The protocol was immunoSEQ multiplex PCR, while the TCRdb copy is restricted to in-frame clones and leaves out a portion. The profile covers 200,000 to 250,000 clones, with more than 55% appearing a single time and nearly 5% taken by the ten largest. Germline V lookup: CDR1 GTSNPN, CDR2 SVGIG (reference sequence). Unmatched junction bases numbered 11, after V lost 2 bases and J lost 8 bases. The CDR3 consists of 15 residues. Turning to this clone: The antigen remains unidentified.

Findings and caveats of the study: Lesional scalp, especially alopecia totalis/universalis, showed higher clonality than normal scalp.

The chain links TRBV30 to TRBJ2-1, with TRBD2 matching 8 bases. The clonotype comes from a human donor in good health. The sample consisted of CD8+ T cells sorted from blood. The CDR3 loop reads CAWSPSGLVTYEQFF. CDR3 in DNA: TGTGCCTGGAGTCCATCGGGACTAGTTACGTATGAGCAGTTCTTC.